This T cell receptor (beta chain) was identified during a study of blood T cell repertoires in COVID-19. Study in general: Collection of acute and convalescent COVID-19 samples took place in the United States, Italy and Spain. The analysed material was cDNA or gDNA that came from T cells, B-cell-depleted T cells, or PBMCs.

Original methodology: Nucleated cell number was recorded as an estimate derived from reference gene primer amplification. TCRdb's table, derived via immunoSEQ multiplex PCR, lists solely in-frame clones and lacks some. From that table come the V and J calls and clone size; the DNA was used to work out D and trimming. The sample contains more than 85,000 clones, roughly 82% of which appear only once. The sequenced material came from peripheral blood. This TCR was recovered from a human donor in a cohort sampled during active COVID-19.

The CDR3 sequence: CASSQDKYEQYF. The CDR3 DNA sequence: TGTGCCAGCAGCCAGGACAAGTACGAGCAGTACTTC. This chain joins TRBV14 and TRBJ2-7, with a weak D call TRBD1 (5 bases). CDR3 size: 12 residues. The ends were cut back, 3 bases at V and 4 bases at J, with 7 bases in the middle. The germline V gene has CDR1 SGHDN and CDR2 FVKESK.